The sample holds a few counts of the clone carrying this TCR beta chain. CDR1 and CDR2 (germline): SGHTA, FQGNSA. V was cut by 5 bases and J by 1 base, with 20 bases left in between. The CDR3 contains 17 residues. This sample is part of a study of T cell repertoires in cytomegalovirus infection. TCRdb processed the reads anew with MiXCR; each CDR3 protein has one entry. The sample holds around 190,000 distinct CDR3 sequences, over 13% seen once. The TCR originated in a human donor in good health (CMV status not recorded). Some clones in this sample may be carry-over from other donors' samples. The chain joins TRBV7-2 to TRBJ1-1, with D possibly matching TRBD1 (6 bases). Sequencing was done on a sample of PBMCs. As DNA, the CDR3 is TGTGCCAGCAGCCCTAGGGGGGTTGGGGGCAGGAACACTGAAGCTTTCTTT. This gives the protein CASSPRGVGGRNTEAFF. The full variable domain, with the rest looked up from reference TRBV7-2 and TRBJ1-1, is GAGVSQSPSNKVTEKGKDVELRCDPISGHTALYWYRQSLGQGLEFLIYFQGNSAPDKSGLPSDRFSAERTGGSVSTLTIQRTQQEDSAVYLCASSPRGVGGRNTEAFFGQGTRLTVV.